This record looks at one TCR beta chain sequence and its context. Its antigen is unknown. This specimen comes from a study of spatial heterogeneity in lung cancer. Whole-study context: Compared with alpha-chain sequences, beta-chain sequences were consistently detected in greater numbers. The average count in raw reads for each unique TCR and UMI combination exceeded nine appearances.

General observations from the study: The appearance of ubiquitous expanded tumor TCRs in blood was greater at resection than follow-up.

As for time point: sample taken at primary tumor resection. No cells were sorted before sequencing. The whole RNA sequenced was extracted from tumor, nontumor lung or frozen PBMC. There were 72 donors, all of them untreated patients with early-stage non-small cell lung cancer. Each CDR3 protein gets one entry after TCRdb re-called the 5' RACE reads with MiXCR. Of around 92,000 distinct CDR3 sequences listed, approximately 12% are singletons. The CDR3 runs 14 residues. J lost 2 bases, V lost 6 bases, and 3 bases had no gene match. From germline, CDR1 is SNHLY and CDR2 FYNNEI. The clonotype originates from a male donor with early-stage non-small cell lung cancer. This rearrangement joins TRBV2 to TRBJ2-3, with TRBD2 identical over 9 bases. The source material was PBMCs, sampled at surgery. The CDR3 here is CASRLAGHTDTQYF. The CDR3 nucleotides read TGTGCCAGCAGACTAGCGGGCCACACAGATACGCAGTATTTT. Supplemented by reference TRBV2 and TRBJ2-3, the full variable domain reads EPEVTQTPSHQVTQMGQEVILRCVPISNHLYFYWYRQILGQKVEFLVSFYNNEISEKSEIFDDQFSVERPDGSNFTLKIRSTKLEDSAMYFCASRLAGHTDTQYFGPGTRLTVL.